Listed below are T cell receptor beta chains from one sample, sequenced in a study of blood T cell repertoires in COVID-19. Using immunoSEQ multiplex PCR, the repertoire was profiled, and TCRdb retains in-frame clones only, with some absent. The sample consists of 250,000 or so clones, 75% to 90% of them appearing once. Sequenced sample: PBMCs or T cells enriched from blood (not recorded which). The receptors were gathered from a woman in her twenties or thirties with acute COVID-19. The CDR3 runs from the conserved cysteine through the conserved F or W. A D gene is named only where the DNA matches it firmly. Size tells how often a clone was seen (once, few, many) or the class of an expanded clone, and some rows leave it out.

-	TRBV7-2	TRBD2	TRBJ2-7	TGTGCCAGCGGCGTGGCTAGCGGGTCCTACGAGCAGTACTTC	CASGVASGSYEQYF
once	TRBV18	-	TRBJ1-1	TGTGCCAGCTCACCATCAACGGACAGGAACACTGAAGCTTTCTTT	CASSPSTDRNTEAFF
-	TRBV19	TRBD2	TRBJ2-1	TGTGCCAGTAGTATCGGGGGGTTCAATGAGCAGTTCTTC	CASSIGGFNEQFF
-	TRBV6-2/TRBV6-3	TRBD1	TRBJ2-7	TGTGCCAGCAGCTCAGGACAGGGGCTTTACAGCTCCTACGAGCAGTACTTC	CASSSGQGLYSSYEQYF
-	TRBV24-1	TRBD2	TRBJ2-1	TGTGCCACCAGTGATTTCCTAGCGGCCTACAATGAGCAGTTCTTC	CATSDFLAAYNEQFF
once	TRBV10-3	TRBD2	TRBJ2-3	TGTGCCATCAGCCGGACTAGCGGAGATACGCAGTATTTT	CAISRTSGDTQYF
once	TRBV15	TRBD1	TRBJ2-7	TGTGCCACCAGCAGAGAGGGACAGGTCTACGAGCAGTACTTC	CATSREGQVYEQYF
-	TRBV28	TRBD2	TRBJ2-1	TGTGCCAGCATCCTATCGGGGGGGTATGATGAGCAGTTCTTC	CASILSGGYDEQFF
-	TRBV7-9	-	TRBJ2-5	TGTGCCAGCAGCTTCCGCTATTCCGAGACCCAGTACTTC	CASSFRYSETQYF
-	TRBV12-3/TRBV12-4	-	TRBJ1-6	TGTGCCAGCAGTTTGGACTTGTGGACCCTCCACTTT	CASSLDLWTLHF
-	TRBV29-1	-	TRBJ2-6	TGCAGCGTTGGTCCAGGGCGCTCTGGGGCCAACGTCCTGACTTTC	CSVGPGRSGANVLTF
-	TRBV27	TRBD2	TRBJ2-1	TGTGCCAGCAGTTTTATGGCGGGAGGGCCCCATGAGCAGTTCTTC	CASSFMAGGPHEQFF
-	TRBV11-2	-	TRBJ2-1	TGTGCCAGCAGCTTAGACTCCGTCGGTGAGCAGTTCTTC	CASSLDSVGEQFF
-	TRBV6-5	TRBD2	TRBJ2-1	TGTGCCAGCAGTTCCTCGGGACTAATCTACAATGAGCAGTTCTTC	CASSSSGLIYNEQFF
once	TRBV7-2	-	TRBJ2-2	TGTGCCAGCAGCCCTTCGCCGGGTGAGAACACCGGGGAGCTGTTTTTT	CASSPSPGENTGELFF
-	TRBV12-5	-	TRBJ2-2	TGTTCATCCCAATTGTCGGCGGGCAGGCCTCGTGGCGGGGAGCTGTTTTTT	CSSQLSAGRPRGGELFF
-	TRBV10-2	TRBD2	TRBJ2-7	TGCGCCAGCATCCTCGAGCGGGGGAAGGACTACGAGCAGTACTTC	CASILERGKDYEQYF
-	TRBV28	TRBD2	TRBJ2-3	TGTGCCAGCAGTTTTTTCTTCCGGGCGGGAGTGGTCACGGATACGCAGTATTTT	CASSFFFRAGVVTDTQYF
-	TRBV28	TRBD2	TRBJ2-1	TGTGCCAGCAGTTTTCCGGGCGGGAGGGGCAATGAGCAGTTCTTC	CASSFPGGRGNEQFF
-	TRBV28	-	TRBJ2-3	TGTGCCAGCAGTTTAATTGCGTCTAGCACAGATACGCAGTATTTT	CASSLIASSTDTQYF
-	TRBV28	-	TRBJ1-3	TGTGCCAGCAGTTTTCAGCGCGTGCTCTCTGGAAACACCATATATTTT	CASSFQRVLSGNTIYF
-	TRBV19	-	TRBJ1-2	TGTGCCGCCGAGACAGGCGCTAACTATGGCTACACCTTC	CAAETGANYGYTF
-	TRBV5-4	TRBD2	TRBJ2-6	TGTGCCAGCAGCTTGTTACTAGCGGGAGGGCCTGGGGCCAACGTCCTGACTTTC	CASSLLLAGGPGANVLTF
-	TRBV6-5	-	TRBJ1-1	TGTGCCAGCAGTACCCAGGAGGACACTGAAGCTTTCTTT	CASSTQEDTEAFF
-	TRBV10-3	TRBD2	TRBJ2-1	TGTGCCATCAGTCAGGTCGGGCGACTAGCGGGAGGAAAATACAATGAGCAGTTCTTC	CAISQVGRLAGGKYNEQFF
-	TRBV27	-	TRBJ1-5	TGTGCCAGCAGTTCTAAGGACAGTAGGGGCAATCAGCCCCAGCATTTT	CASSSKDSRGNQPQHF
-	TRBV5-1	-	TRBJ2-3	TGCGCCAGCAGCTTGGAGGCGGGAAGAACAGATACGCAGTATTTT	CASSLEAGRTDTQYF